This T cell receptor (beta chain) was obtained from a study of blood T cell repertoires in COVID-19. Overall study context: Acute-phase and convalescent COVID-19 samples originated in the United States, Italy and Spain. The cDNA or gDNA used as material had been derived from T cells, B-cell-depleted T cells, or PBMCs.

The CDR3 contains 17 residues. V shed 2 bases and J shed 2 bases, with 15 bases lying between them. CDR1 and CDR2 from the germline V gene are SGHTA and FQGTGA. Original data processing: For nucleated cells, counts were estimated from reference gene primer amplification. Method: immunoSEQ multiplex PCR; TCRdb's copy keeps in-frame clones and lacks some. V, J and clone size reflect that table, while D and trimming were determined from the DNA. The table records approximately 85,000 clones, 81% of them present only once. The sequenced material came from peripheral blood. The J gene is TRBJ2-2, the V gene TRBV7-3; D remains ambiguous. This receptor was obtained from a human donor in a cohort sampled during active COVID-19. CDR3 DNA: TGTGCCAGCAGCTTACTCCCCCCGGTGATTAACACCGGGGAGCTGTTTTTT. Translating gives CASSLLPPVINTGELFF.